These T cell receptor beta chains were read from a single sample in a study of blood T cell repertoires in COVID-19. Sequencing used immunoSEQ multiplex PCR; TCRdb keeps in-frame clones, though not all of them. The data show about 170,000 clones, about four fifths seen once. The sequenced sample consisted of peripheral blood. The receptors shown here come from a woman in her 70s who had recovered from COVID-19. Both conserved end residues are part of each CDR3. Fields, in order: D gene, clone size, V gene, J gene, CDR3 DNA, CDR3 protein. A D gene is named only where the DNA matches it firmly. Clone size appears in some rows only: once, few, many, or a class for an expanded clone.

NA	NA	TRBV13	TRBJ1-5	TGTGCCAGCAGCGGACCAGGGTTAGGTCAGCCCCAGCATTTT	CASSGPGLGQPQHF
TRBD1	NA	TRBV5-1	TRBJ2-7	TGCGCCAGCAGCTTGAGGGAGCCCCGACAGGGGGCCTCCTACGAGCAGTACTTC	CASSLREPRQGASYEQYF
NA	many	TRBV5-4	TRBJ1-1	TGTGCCAGCGTTGCAGGCCCAACGGGGGAGGCTTTCTTT	CASVAGPTGEAFF
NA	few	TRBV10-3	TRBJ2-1	TGTGCCATCAGTGAGTCTGGAGGCCGCAGGGGCTCCTACAATGAGCAGTTCTTC	CAISESGGRRGSYNEQFF
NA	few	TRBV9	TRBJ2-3	TGTGCCAGCAGCCGGGGGGATACGCAGTATTTT	CASSRGDTQYF
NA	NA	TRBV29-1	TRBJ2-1	TGCAGCGGGGAGGGACAACTCTTC	CSGEGQLF
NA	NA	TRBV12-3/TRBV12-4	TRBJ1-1	TGTGCCAGCAGTTTGGTGGGGGGGGCTGAAGCTTTCTTT	CASSLVGGAEAFF
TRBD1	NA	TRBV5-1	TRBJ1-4	TGCGCCAGCAGCGACCCGGGACAGGGGTTAGTAGGTGAAAAACTGTTTTTT	CASSDPGQGLVGEKLFF
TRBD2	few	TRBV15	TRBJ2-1	TGTGCCACCAGCCTCGGGGGGGCCGTCAATGAGCAGTTCTTC	CATSLGGAVNEQFF
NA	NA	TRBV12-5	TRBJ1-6	TGTGCTAGTGGTGTAGGGGGCTATAATTCACCCCTCCACTTT	CASGVGGYNSPLHF
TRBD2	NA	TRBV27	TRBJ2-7	TGTGCCAGCAGTGTTATAGCGGGAGGCCACGGGCAGTACTTC	CASSVIAGGHGQYF
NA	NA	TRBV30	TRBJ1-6	TGTGCCTGGAGTGTAGGGGTCTATAATTCACCCCTCCACTTT	CAWSVGVYNSPLHF
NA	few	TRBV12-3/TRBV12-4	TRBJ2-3	TGTGCCAGCGTAAGGCAGGGGTCAGATACGCAGTATTTT	CASVRQGSDTQYF
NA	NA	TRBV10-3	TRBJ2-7	TGTGCCATCAGCGGAGGGGGCGAGGCCTCCTACGAGCAGTACTTC	CAISGGGEASYEQYF
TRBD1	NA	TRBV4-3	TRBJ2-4	TGCGCCAGCAGCCAAGATGGAGACAGGGGGCTGTACTTC	CASSQDGDRGLYF
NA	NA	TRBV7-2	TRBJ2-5	TGTGCCAGCAGGGCCGGGACTCCGCTGTACTTC	CASRAGTPLYF
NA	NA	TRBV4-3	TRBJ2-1	TGCGCCAGCAGCCCCCGATATTCGCTGGACTCCGGAGTTTACAATGAGCAGTTCTTC	CASSPRYSLDSGVYNEQFF
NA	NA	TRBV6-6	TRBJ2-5	TGTGCCAGCAGTTACTCGGTGGGAGCGTATGGGGAGACCCAGTACTTC	CASSYSVGAYGETQYF
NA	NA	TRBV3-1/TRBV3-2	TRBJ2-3	TGTGCCAGCAGCCAAGATTCCCTAGCTCAGCAGTATTTT	CASSQDSLAQQYF
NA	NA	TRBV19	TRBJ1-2	TGTGCCAGTAGTAAGGCGGGGGTATGGTATGGCTACACCTTC	CASSKAGVWYGYTF
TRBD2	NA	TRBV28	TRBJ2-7	TGTGCCAGCAGTGGGGGGGGACTCGCCTACGAGCAGTACTTC	CASSGGGLAYEQYF
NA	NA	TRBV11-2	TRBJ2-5	TGTGCCAGCAGCTCACCCAAGGAGACCCAAGAGACCCAGTACTTC	CASSSPKETQETQYF
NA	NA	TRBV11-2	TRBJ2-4	TGTGCCAGCAGCTTGGGTGGGTCGTCTGACGCGGGAGCCAAAAACATTCAGTACTTC	CASSLGGSSDAGAKNIQYF
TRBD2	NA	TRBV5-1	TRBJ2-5	TGCGCCTCGGGGGGTAGCCAAGAGACCCAGTACTTC	CASGGSQETQYF
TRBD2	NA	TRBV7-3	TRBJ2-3	TGTGCCAGCAGCTTAAAGCCAGCGGGGGGGCCAGATACGCAGTATTTT	CASSLKPAGGPDTQYF
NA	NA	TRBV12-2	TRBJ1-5	TGTGCAAGTCGCTTAGTGAGGGTGAGGGGGTTGGGTCAGCCCCAGCATTTT	CASRLVRVRGLGQPQHF
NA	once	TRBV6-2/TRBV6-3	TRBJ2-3	TGTGCCAGCAGTCCCCGGGACATGGGGGCAGATACGCAGTATTTT	CASSPRDMGADTQYF
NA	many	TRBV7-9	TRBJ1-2	TGTGCCAGCAGCTTACGGGGTCGCACCGGACCGTATGGCTACACCTTC	CASSLRGRTGPYGYTF
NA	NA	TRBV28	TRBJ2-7	TGTGCCAGCAGTTCCCACCCGGGGGTGGGTTACTACGAGCAGTACTTC	CASSSHPGVGYYEQYF
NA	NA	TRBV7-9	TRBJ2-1	TGTGCCAGCAGCTTTGCCGGGACGGGGGAGAATGAGCAGTTCTTC	CASSFAGTGENEQFF
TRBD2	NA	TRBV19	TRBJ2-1	TGTGCCAGTAGTATGGGACTAGCGGACAATGAGCAGTTCTTC	CASSMGLADNEQFF
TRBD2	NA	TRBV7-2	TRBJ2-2	TGTGCCAGCAGCTTCCCTGGACTAGCGGGGAGCGGGGAGCTGTTTTTT	CASSFPGLAGSGELFF
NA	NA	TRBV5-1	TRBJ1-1	TGCGCCAGCAGCTTGGGTCGGGGTGGTAGTCCAGCTTTCTTT	CASSLGRGGSPAFF
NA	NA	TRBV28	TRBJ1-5	TGTGCCAGCACCAACCCGAGGTCCCGAGGGCAGCCCCAGCATTTT	CASTNPRSRGQPQHF
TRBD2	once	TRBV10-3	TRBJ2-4	TGTGCCATCAGGGCGGGGGTAAAAAACATTCAGTACTTC	CAIRAGVKNIQYF
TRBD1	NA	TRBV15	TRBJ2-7	TGTGCCACCAGCACCTCCCGGGACAGACCCTACGAGCAGTACTTC	CATSTSRDRPYEQYF
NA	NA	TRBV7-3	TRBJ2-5	TGTGCCAGCAGCCTTTCTAGCGCCCAAGAGACCCAGTACTTC	CASSLSSAQETQYF
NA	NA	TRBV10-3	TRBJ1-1	TGTGCCATCAGTGAGGGAGGAGAAAACACTGAAGCTTTCTTT	CAISEGGENTEAFF
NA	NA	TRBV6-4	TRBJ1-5	TGTGCCAGCAGTGCCCACCGGGGGGATAGCAATCAGCCCCAGCATTTT	CASSAHRGDSNQPQHF
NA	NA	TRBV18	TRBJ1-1	TGTGCCAGCTCCCACAGTGGCAACATGAACACTGAAGCTTTCTTT	CASSHSGNMNTEAFF
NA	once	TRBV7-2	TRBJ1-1	TGTGCCAGCAGCCCCCAAGGGACTCGCTCTGGGGGCACTGAAGCTTTCTTT	CASSPQGTRSGGTEAFF
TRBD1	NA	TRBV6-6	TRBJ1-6	TGTGCCAGCAGCTACAGGGGGCATAATTCACCCCTCCACTTT	CASSYRGHNSPLHF
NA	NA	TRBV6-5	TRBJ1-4	TGTGCCAGCAGTTACGGGCCCCTCGGGGGACTGTTTTTT	CASSYGPLGGLFF
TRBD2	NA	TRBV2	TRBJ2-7	TGTGCCAGCCCACCCTCTTCCGGGACTAGCCAAGGCCAGCAGTACTTC	CASPPSSGTSQGQQYF
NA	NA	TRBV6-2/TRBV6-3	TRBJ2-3	TGTGCCAGCAGTTACCCCCAGGCGCAGTATTTT	CASSYPQAQYF
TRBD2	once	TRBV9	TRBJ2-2	TGTGCCAGCAGCACCGGGACTAGCGGGAGTGGCGGGGAGCTGTTTTTT	CASSTGTSGSGGELFF